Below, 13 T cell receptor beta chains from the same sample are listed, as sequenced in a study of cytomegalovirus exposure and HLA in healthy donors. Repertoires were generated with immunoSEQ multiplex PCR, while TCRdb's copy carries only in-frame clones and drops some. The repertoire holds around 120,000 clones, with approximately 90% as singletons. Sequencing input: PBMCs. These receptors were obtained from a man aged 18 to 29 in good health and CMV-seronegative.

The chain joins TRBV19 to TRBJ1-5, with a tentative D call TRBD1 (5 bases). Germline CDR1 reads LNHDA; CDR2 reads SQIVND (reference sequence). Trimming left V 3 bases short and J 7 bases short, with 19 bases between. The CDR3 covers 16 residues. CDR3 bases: TGTGCCAGTAGTATTCAAGGCAGGGCGAGTTACCAGCCCCAGCATTTT. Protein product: CASSIQGRASYQPQHF.

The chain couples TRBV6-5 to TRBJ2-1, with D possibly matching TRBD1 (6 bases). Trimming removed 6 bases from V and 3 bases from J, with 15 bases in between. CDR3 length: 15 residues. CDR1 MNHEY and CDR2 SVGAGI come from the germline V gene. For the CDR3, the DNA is TGTGCCAGCAGCTGGAACAGGGACAACTACAATGAGCAGTTCTTC. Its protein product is CASSWNRDNYNEQFF.

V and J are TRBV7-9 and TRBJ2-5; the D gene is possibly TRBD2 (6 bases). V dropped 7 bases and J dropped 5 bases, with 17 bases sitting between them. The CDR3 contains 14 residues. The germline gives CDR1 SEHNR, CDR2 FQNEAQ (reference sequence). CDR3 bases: TGTGCCAGCAACGAGGTGGAGGGAGCTGAGACCCAGTACTTC. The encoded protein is CASNEVEGAETQYF. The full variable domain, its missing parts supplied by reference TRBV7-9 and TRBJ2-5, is DTGVSQNPRHKITKRGQNVTFRCDPISEHNRLYWYRQTLGQGPEFLTYFQNEAQLEKSRLLSDRFSAERPKGSFSTLEIQRTEQGDSAMYLCASNEVEGAETQYFGPGTRLLVL.

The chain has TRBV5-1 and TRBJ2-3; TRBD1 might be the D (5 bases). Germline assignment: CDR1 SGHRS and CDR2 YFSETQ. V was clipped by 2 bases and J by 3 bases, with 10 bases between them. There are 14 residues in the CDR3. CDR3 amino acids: CASSLIAGTDTQYF. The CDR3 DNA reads TGCGCCAGCAGCTTAATAGCAGGGACAGATACGCAGTATTTT.

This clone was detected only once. The CDR3 protein is CASSLRQSQAYNEQFF. The CDR3 DNA reads as TGTGCCAGCAGTCTCCGACAGTCTCAAGCGTACAATGAGCAGTTCTTC. The V gene is TRBV27, the J gene TRBJ2-1; perhaps TRBD1 as D (5 bases). The length of the CDR3 is 16 residues. The germline V gene encodes CDR1 MNHEY and CDR2 SMNVEV (reference sequence). Trimming cost V 5 bases and J 4 bases, with 18 bases left between them.

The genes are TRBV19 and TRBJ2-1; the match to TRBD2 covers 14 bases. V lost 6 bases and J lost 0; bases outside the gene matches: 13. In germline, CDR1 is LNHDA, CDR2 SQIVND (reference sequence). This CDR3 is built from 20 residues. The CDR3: CASSKIGLAGGLSSYNEQFF. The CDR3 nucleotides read TGTGCCAGTAGCAAAATAGGACTAGCGGGAGGATTAAGCTCCTACAATGAGCAGTTCTTC.

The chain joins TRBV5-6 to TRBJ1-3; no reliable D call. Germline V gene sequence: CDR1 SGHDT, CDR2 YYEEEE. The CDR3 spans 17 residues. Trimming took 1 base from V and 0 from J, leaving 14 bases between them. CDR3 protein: CASSLFWHPNSGNTIYF. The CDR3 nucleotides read TGTGCCAGCAGCTTGTTTTGGCACCCGAACTCTGGAAACACCATATATTTT.

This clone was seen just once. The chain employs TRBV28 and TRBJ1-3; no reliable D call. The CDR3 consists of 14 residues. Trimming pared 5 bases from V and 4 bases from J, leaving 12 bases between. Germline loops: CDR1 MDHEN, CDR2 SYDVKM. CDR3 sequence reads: CASSVPAAGNTIYF. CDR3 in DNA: TGTGCCAGCAGTGTCCCCGCGGCAGGAAACACCATATATTTT.

The CDR3 DNA sequence: TGTGCCAGCAGCTTACCCCGGACAGGGGAAACAGATACGCAGTATTTT. Amino acid sequence: CASSLPRTGETDTQYF. The chain employs TRBV7-9 and TRBJ2-3; 9 bases line up with TRBD1. The CDR3 sequence is 16 residues long. V shed 2 bases, J shed 3 bases, and the junction held 6 bases outside the gene matches. Germline V CDR1 and CDR2: SEHNR, FQNEAQ (reference sequence).

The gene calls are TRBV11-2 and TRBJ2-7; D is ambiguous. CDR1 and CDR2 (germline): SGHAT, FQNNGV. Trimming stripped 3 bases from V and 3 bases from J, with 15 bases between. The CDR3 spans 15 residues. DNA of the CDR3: TGTGCCAGCAGCTTTAATTTGGGCAGAAGCTACGAGCAGTACTTC. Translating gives CASSFNLGRSYEQYF.

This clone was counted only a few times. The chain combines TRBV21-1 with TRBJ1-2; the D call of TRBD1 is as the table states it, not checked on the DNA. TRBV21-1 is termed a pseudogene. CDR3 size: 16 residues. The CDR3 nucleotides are TGTGCCAGCAGCTACGGACAGGGTCGGGCGGATTATGGCTACACCTTC. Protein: CASSYGQGRADYGYTF.

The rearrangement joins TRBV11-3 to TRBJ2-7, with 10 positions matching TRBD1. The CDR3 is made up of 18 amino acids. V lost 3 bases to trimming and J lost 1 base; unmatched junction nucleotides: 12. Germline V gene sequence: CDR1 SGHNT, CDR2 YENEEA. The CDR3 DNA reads TGTGCCAGCAGCTTGTGGGAAATCCCGGGACAGGGGTCCTACGAGCAGTACTTC. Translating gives CASSLWEIPGQGSYEQYF.

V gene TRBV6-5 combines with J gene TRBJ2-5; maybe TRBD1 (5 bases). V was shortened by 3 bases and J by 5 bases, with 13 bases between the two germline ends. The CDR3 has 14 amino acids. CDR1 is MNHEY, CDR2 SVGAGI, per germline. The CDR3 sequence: CASSYSQGRETQYF. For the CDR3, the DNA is TGTGCCAGCAGTTATAGTCAGGGAAGGGAGACCCAGTACTTC.